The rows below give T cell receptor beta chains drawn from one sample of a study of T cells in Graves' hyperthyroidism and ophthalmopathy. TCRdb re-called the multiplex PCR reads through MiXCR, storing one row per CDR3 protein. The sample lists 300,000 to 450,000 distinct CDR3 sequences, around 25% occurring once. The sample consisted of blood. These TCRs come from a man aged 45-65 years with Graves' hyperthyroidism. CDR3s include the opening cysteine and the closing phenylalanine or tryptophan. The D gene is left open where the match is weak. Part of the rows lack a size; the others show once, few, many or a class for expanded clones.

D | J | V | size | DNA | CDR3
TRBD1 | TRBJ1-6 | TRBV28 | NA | TGTGCCAGCAGTTCCCCGGGACAGGGGGATAATTCACCCCTCCACTTT | CASSSPGQGDNSPLHF
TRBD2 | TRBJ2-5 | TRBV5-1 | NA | TGCGCCAGCAGCTCCCAAGCGGGAGCCGAGGAGACCCAGTACTTC | CASSSQAGAEETQYF
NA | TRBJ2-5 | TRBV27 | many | TGTGCCAGCAGTTCCCCGGGAAACAGACAAGAGACCCAGTACTTC | CASSSPGNRQETQYF
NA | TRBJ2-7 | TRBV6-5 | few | TGTGCCAGCAGTTACGGGACCGACTACGAGCAGTACTTC | CASSYGTDYEQYF
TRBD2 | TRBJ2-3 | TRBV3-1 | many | TGTGCCAGCAGTTTAAGGCTAGCGGGAGAGACGCAGTATTTT | CASSLRLAGETQYF
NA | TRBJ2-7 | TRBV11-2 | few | TGTGCCAGCAGCTTAGGTACGCCACCACTTTCCTACGAGCAGTACTTC | CASSLGTPPLSYEQYF
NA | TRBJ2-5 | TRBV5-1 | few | TGCGCCAGCAGCTTGTTCGCGGGGTCAGAGACCCAGTACTTC | CASSLFAGSETQYF
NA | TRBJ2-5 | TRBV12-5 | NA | TGTGCTAGTGGTTCCCCAAGAGAGGAGCCCCAGTACTTC | CASGSPREEPQYF
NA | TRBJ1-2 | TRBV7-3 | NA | TGTGCCAGCAGTACACGAGGGAGAGACTATGGCTACACCTTC | CASSTRGRDYGYTF
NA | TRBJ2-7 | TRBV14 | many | TGTGCCAGCAGGGATGTATGGGGGGAGCAGTACTTC | CASRDVWGEQYF
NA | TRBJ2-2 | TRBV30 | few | TGTGCCTGGAGCTTCACCGGGGAGCTGTTTTTT | CAWSFTGELFF
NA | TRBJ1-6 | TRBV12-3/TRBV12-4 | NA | TGTGCCAGCAGTTTATCTGGGGGTAATTTACCCCTCCACTTT | CASSLSGGNLPLHF
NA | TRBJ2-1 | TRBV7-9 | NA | TGTGCCAGCAGCTCCCCCGGGGGACTTGAGCAGTTCTTC | CASSSPGGLEQFF
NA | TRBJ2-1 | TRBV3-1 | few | TGTGCCAGCAGCCAATTCCGACCGGCTGGATACAATGAGCAGTTCTTC | CASSQFRPAGYNEQFF
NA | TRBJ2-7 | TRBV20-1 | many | TGCAGTGCTAGGATCCTGGGCAGGGAGTCCTACGAGCAGTACTTC | CSARILGRESYEQYF
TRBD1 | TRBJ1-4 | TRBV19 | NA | TGTGCCAGTAGTAGGCAGGGGGTTGCGAATGAAAAACTGTTTTTT | CASSRQGVANEKLFF
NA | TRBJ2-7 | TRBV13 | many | TGTGCCAGCAGCTTTATCCGCCGGGAGCAGTACTTC | CASSFIRREQYF
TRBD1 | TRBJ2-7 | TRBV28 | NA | TGTGCCAGCAGTCTAACAGGGGTGCATGGCGAGCAGTACTTC | CASSLTGVHGEQYF
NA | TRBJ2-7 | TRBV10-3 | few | TGTGCCATCAGTGGGAGTTCCGGCGACGAGCAGTACTTC | CAISGSSGDEQYF
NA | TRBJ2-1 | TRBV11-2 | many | TGTGCCAGCAGCTTAATCAGAGGAGGAGAGCAGTTCTTC | CASSLIRGGEQFF
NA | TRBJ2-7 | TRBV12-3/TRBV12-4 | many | TGTGCCAGCAGTATTAGCGTCACGTACTACGAGCAGTACTTC | CASSISVTYYEQYF
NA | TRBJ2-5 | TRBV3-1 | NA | TGTGCCAGCAGCCAAGTTATTCTAGACCAAGAGACCCAGTACTTC | CASSQVILDQETQYF
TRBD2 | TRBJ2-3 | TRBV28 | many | TGTGCCAGCAGTTTACCGGGACTAGCGGGACCCATCCGCCCAGATACGCAGTATTTT | CASSLPGLAGPIRPDTQYF
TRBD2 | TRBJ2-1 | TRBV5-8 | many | TGTGCCAGCAGCTTGGAGGCTAGCGGGAGATACAATGAGCAGTTCTTC | CASSLEASGRYNEQFF